The clone carrying this TCR beta chain turned up a few times. Authors' data handling: For nucleated cells, counts were estimated from reference gene primer amplification. Only in-frame clones appear in the TCRdb table, and some are missing; sequencing was by immunoSEQ multiplex PCR. The V and J calls and clone size were taken over from that table, and D and trimming were inferred from the DNA. The sample lists around 150,000 clones, 60% to 80% occurring once. These data are taken from a study of blood T cell repertoires in COVID-19. Turning to the study itself: From the United States, Italy and Spain came samples of acute and convalescent COVID-19. In each case, the material was cDNA or gDNA derived from T cells, B-cell-depleted T cells, or PBMCs.

CDR1 and CDR2 (germline): MRHNA, SNTAGT. CDR3 size: 13 residues. Trimming removed 8 bases at V and 0 bases at J, with 10 bases between. The TCR sequence derives from a man aged 55 to 70 who had recovered from COVID-19. Material: peripheral blood. This chain joins TRBV6-4 and TRBJ1-2, with no clear D. The CDR3 spells CASRSSANYGYTF. The CDR3 nucleotides read TGTGCCAGCCGGAGCTCAGCTAACTATGGCTACACCTTC.